Listed below are T cell receptor beta chains from one sample, sequenced in a study of blood T cell repertoires in COVID-19. The protocol was immunoSEQ multiplex PCR, while the TCRdb copy is restricted to in-frame clones and leaves out a portion. The table records under 150,000 clones, 75% to 90% of them present only once. The sample was peripheral blood. The receptors derive from a woman in her sixties with COVID-19, enrolled during active disease. Both conserved end residues are part of each CDR3. The D gene is left open where the match is weak. The size of a clone is reported for some rows only, either as once, few or many, or as a class for expanded clones.

NA	TRBV5-1	NA	TRBJ1-2	TGCGCCAGCAGCTTTTCCGGGAGAGAGGGAAGTGGCTACACCTTC	CASSFSGREGSGYTF
NA	TRBV5-6	many	TRBJ1-5	TGTGCCAGCAGCATGACACCCTATAGCAATCAGCCCCAGCATTTT	CASSMTPYSNQPQHF
TRBD1	TRBV18	NA	TRBJ2-1	TGTGCCAGCTCACCCACGACAGGGGAAGGCCACTACAATGAGCAGTTCTTC	CASSPTTGEGHYNEQFF
NA	TRBV12-3/TRBV12-4	NA	TRBJ2-2	TGTGCCAGCAGACAGGGTACGGTCGGGGAGCTGTTTTTT	CASRQGTVGELFF
TRBD2	TRBV27	NA	TRBJ2-1	TGTGCCAGCTCCCTAGCGGGGCATATCAATGAGCAGTTCTTC	CASSLAGHINEQFF
NA	TRBV19	NA	TRBJ2-1	TGTGCCAGTAGTATAGGGGGGGTACTAATTGAGCAGTTCTTC	CASSIGGVLIEQFF
TRBD1	TRBV28	NA	TRBJ1-5	TGTGCCAGCAGTTTATTACCGAGACAGGGCTGGCAGCCCCAGCATTTT	CASSLLPRQGWQPQHF
NA	TRBV5-1	NA	TRBJ1-1	TGCGCCAGCAGCCGGGGACTCATGAACACTGAAGCTTTCTTT	CASSRGLMNTEAFF
TRBD1	TRBV7-8	NA	TRBJ1-1	TGTGCCAGCAGCTTGGGACAGGGGAACACTGAAGCTTTCTTT	CASSLGQGNTEAFF
TRBD1	TRBV9	NA	TRBJ2-4	TGTGCCAGCAGCGCAGGGGGCTGGAACATTCAGTACTTC	CASSAGGWNIQYF
TRBD1	TRBV2	once	TRBJ1-6	TGTGCCAGCAGTGAACAGGGGGGCACACCCCTCCACTTT	CASSEQGGTPLHF
NA	TRBV5-5	NA	TRBJ2-7	TGTGCCAGCAGCCCGGGACTCTTCTCCTACGAGCAGTACTTC	CASSPGLFSYEQYF
TRBD1	TRBV5-1	NA	TRBJ1-2	TGCGCCAGCAGCTTGGGACAGGGTGAGGGCTACACCTTC	CASSLGQGEGYTF
NA	TRBV6-1	NA	TRBJ1-2	TGTGCCAGCAGTGAAGTGGCAGAGGCTGGCTACACCTTC	CASSEVAEAGYTF
NA	TRBV7-3	once	TRBJ2-2	TGTGCCAGCAGCTCCTCGGTACCCACCGGGGAGCTGTTTTTT	CASSSSVPTGELFF
TRBD2	TRBV5-4	NA	TRBJ2-1	TGTGCCAGCAGTGAGCGGGGACCTTACAATGAGCAGTTCTTC	CASSERGPYNEQFF
NA	TRBV7-3	NA	TRBJ2-1	TGTGCCAGCAGCTTATTCAGGGCTAGTAACAATGAGCAGTTCTTC	CASSLFRASNNEQFF
NA	TRBV19	NA	TRBJ1-5	TGTGCCAGCCGACGCGCGGGCACTAGGGAATATCAGCCCCAGCATTTT	CASRRAGTREYQPQHF
NA	TRBV7-9	NA	TRBJ1-6	TGTGCCAGCAGCTTAAGGGGGGGCTCCTATAATTCACCCCTCCACTTT	CASSLRGGSYNSPLHF
NA	TRBV5-1	NA	TRBJ1-1	TGCGCCAGCAGCTTGGAGGCAGGGAACACTGAAGCTTTCTTT	CASSLEAGNTEAFF
NA	TRBV7-3	NA	TRBJ2-1	TGTGCCAGCAGTCATAATTCCCTAGACTATTCCCCTGACAATGAGCAGTTCTTC	CASSHNSLDYSPDNEQFF
NA	TRBV18	NA	TRBJ1-1	TGTGCCAGCTCACCTCAGGAAAGCTTGGACACTGAAGCTTTCTTT	CASSPQESLDTEAFF
NA	TRBV2	NA	TRBJ2-5	TGTGCCAGCAGTGAAATTCACGAGGAGACCCAGTACTTC	CASSEIHEETQYF
NA	TRBV7-3	NA	TRBJ2-1	TGTGCCAGCAGCTTAAGGGTCAGGAATGAGCAGTTCTTC	CASSLRVRNEQFF
NA	TRBV30	few	TRBJ1-2	TGTGCCTGGAGGAAGGGGGGCTACACCTTC	CAWRKGGYTF
TRBD1	TRBV6-5	NA	TRBJ2-2	TGTGCCAGCAGTTTAGGGACAGGGTACACCGGGGAGCTGTTTTTT	CASSLGTGYTGELFF
TRBD2	TRBV24-1	once	TRBJ2-1	TGTGCCACCAGTGATTCCCTGACTAGCGGGGGGGGGAATGAGCAGTTCTTC	CATSDSLTSGGGNEQFF
TRBD2	TRBV28	NA	TRBJ2-3	TGTGCCAGCAGCCCCCTGAATAGCGGGAGTACGCAGTATTTT	CASSPLNSGSTQYF
NA	TRBV2	NA	TRBJ1-5	TGTGCCAGCAGTGAAGCGCTTGGGCAGGGTGAGCCCCAGCATTTT	CASSEALGQGEPQHF
TRBD1	TRBV19	NA	TRBJ1-2	TGTGCCAGTAGTATACCTCCTCTCCGGGACAGTTTCTATGGCTACACCTTC	CASSIPPLRDSFYGYTF
NA	TRBV7-2	NA	TRBJ2-7	TGTGCCAGCAGCTTAGCGTACGGGGACTACGAGCAGTACTTC	CASSLAYGDYEQYF
NA	TRBV7-2	once	TRBJ2-3	TGTGCCAGCAGCTTATCCAGCGGGTATCCCACAGATACGCAGTATTTT	CASSLSSGYPTDTQYF
TRBD2	TRBV7-2	NA	TRBJ2-7	TGTGCCAGCAGCCCAGGGACTATCTACGAGCAGTACTTC	CASSPGTIYEQYF
NA	TRBV6-6	NA	TRBJ2-1	TGTGCCAGCAGTCGTTCCGGGGGGCGGTACTTGCGCTCCTACAATGAGCAGTTCTTC	CASSRSGGRYLRSYNEQFF
TRBD1	TRBV5-4	NA	TRBJ1-2	TGTGCCAGCAGTCCCGACAGGGACTATGGCTACACCTTC	CASSPDRDYGYTF
TRBD1	TRBV7-2	once	TRBJ1-3	TGTGCCAGCAGCTTAGGCCGGACAGGCTCTGGAAACACCATATATTTT	CASSLGRTGSGNTIYF
NA	TRBV21-1	NA	TRBJ1-5	TGTGCCAGCATGCTCCAGGGTTACAATCAGCCCCAGCATTTT	CASMLQGYNQPQHF
TRBD1	TRBV24-1	NA	TRBJ1-2	TGTGCCACCAGTGATGCCCTGACAGGGCTCAAGGGCTACACCTTC	CATSDALTGLKGYTF
TRBD1	TRBV7-3	NA	TRBJ2-5	TGTGCCAGCAGCTTAATTGGACAAGGGGGCGGAGGAGAGACCCAGTACTTC	CASSLIGQGGGGETQYF
TRBD2	TRBV9	NA	TRBJ2-1	TGTGCCAGCAGCGTAGAAACCATAAGAGCGGGAGGCTACAATGAGCAGTTCTTC	CASSVETIRAGGYNEQFF
NA	TRBV7-8	NA	TRBJ2-6	TGTGCCAGCAGCCTGACAGCTGGGGCCAACGTCCTGACTTTC	CASSLTAGANVLTF
NA	TRBV3-1/TRBV3-2	NA	TRBJ2-2	TGTGCCAGCAGCCAAGATCTTAGCGGCGGGGAGCTGTTTTTT	CASSQDLSGGELFF
TRBD1	TRBV10-3	few	TRBJ1-1	TGTGCCATCAGTGAGCTGACAGGGGGGTACACTGAAGCTTTCTTT	CAISELTGGYTEAFF
NA	TRBV19	once	TRBJ2-5	TGTGCCAGTAGTATCGGGACACCACAAGAGACCCAGTACTTC	CASSIGTPQETQYF
NA	TRBV7-2	few	TRBJ2-1	TGTGCCAGCAGACCCGCGGGGAGCTCCTACAATGAGCAGTTCTTC	CASRPAGSSYNEQFF
TRBD2	TRBV11-2	NA	TRBJ2-5	TGTGCCAGCAGCCCCCGACTAGCGGGCCACCGTTGGGCGACCCAGTACTTC	CASSPRLAGHRWATQYF
TRBD1	TRBV7-3	NA	TRBJ1-1	TGTGCCAGCAGCGACAGGGCGAACACTGAAGCTTTCTTT	CASSDRANTEAFF
TRBD1	TRBV6-6	NA	TRBJ1-2	TGTGCCAGCAGTCGTACAACCTTGGCAGGGGGCGAATCTGGCTACACCTTC	CASSRTTLAGGESGYTF
TRBD1	TRBV7-6	NA	TRBJ2-1	TGTGCCAGCAGCTTGGTCCCCCCGGGACAGGGGGCGGATGAGCAGTTCTTC	CASSLVPPGQGADEQFF
NA	TRBV6-5	NA	TRBJ1-5	TGTGCCAGCAGTTACAGAGGGATCAATCAGCCCCAGCATTTT	CASSYRGINQPQHF
TRBD2	TRBV3-1/TRBV3-2	once	TRBJ2-7	TGTGCCAGCAGCCAAGCCGCGGGGGGAATCGAGCAGTACTTC	CASSQAAGGIEQYF
NA	TRBV29-1	NA	TRBJ1-2	TGCAGCGTTGACTCTGGACAGAAATATGGCTACACCTTC	CSVDSGQKYGYTF